A single sample gave rise to the 16 T cell receptor beta chains below, sequenced in a study of blood T cell repertoires in COVID-19. Data came from immunoSEQ multiplex PCR; TCRdb stores just in-frame clones and leaves some out. The repertoire holds about 120,000 clones, with 65% to 90% as singletons. Source material: peripheral blood. All receptors derive from a human donor in a cohort sampled during active COVID-19.

The chain carries TRBV6-5 and TRBJ2-5, with 8 bases fitting TRBD1. Germline CDR1 and CDR2: MNHEY and SVGAGI. Trimming removed 9 bases from V and 2 bases from J; junction bases left unmatched: 8. The CDR3 has 14 amino acids. The CDR3 DNA reads TGTGCCAGTCAGCAGGGGGCCTCGCAAGAGACCCAGTACTTC. Protein sequence: CASQQGASQETQYF.

V usage is TRBV7-2 and J usage is TRBJ1-5; 10 bases map to TRBD1. This CDR3 is built from 18 residues. J gave up 8 bases and V 0 bases, and 13 bases lay outside the gene matches. Per germline, CDR1 SGHTA and CDR2 FQGNSA. CDR3 bases: TGTGCCAGCAGCTTAGCGGGACAGGGGATAGGGCGGGTGGAGCCCCAGCATTTT. Translating gives CASSLAGQGIGRVEPQHF.

The V and J genes are TRBV4-2 and TRBJ2-1; 12 bases fit TRBD2. The germline CDR1 and CDR2 sequences are LGHNA and YNFKEQ. CDR3 length: 15 residues. V dropped 1 base and J dropped 8; count of bases not matched to a gene: 3. CDR3 sequence: CASSQGLAGEDEQFF. CDR3 nucleotides: TGTGCCAGCAGCCAAGGACTAGCGGGGGAAGATGAGCAGTTCTTC.

The chain combines TRBV5-1 with TRBJ1-2; D might be TRBD1 (6 bases). The CDR3 length is 13 residues. The ends were cut back, 3 bases at V and 1 base at J, with 7 bases in the middle. From germline, CDR1 is SGHRS and CDR2 YFSETQ. The CDR3: CASSYRDNYGYTF. CDR3 sequence (DNA): TGCGCCAGCAGCTACAGGGATAACTATGGCTACACCTTC.

The chain uses TRBV6-5 and TRBJ1-2; no firm D call. CDR1 and CDR2 (germline): MNHEY, SVGAGI. Trimming removed 5 bases from V and 2 bases from J, with 6 bases in between. The CDR3 is 12 amino acids. In DNA form, the CDR3 reads TGTGCCAGCAGTACAGTGAACTATGGCTACACCTTC. It is translated as CASSTVNYGYTF.

This rearrangement joins TRBV5-1 to TRBJ2-3, with a possible D match to TRBD2 (5 bases). CDR1 SGHRS and CDR2 YFSETQ come from the germline V gene. CDR3 size: 15 residues. The V end was cut by 0 bases, the J end by 2 bases, with 10 bases between. The CDR3 reads CASSLVGGFTDTQYF. The DNA for the CDR3 is TGCGCCAGCAGCTTGGTCGGCGGGTTCACAGATACGCAGTATTTT. Combining the CDR3 with reference TRBV5-1 and TRBJ2-3 gives the whole variable domain KAGVTQTPRYLIKTRGQQVTLSCSPISGHRSVSWYQQTPGQGLQFLFEYFSETQRNKGNFPGRFSGRQFSNSRSEMNVSTLELGDSALYLCASSLVGGFTDTQYFGPGTRLTVL.

This chain uses TRBV27 with TRBJ2-7; weak D call: TRBD1 (5 bases). V was pared by 3 bases and J by 2 bases, with 11 bases between. Germline loops: CDR1 MNHEY, CDR2 SMNVEV (reference sequence). The CDR3 is 14 residues long. In nucleotides, the CDR3 is TGTGCCAGCAGTTTTGACAGTGTAGCCTACGAGCAGTACTTC. This translates into CASSFDSVAYEQYF.

The V call is TRBV7-9, the J call TRBJ2-7, with TRBD2 as a possible D gene (5 bases). Germline V gene sequence: CDR1 SEHNR, CDR2 FQNEAQ (reference sequence). This CDR3 spans 13 amino acids. Trimming removed 1 base at V and 6 bases at J, with 10 bases between. The CDR3 loop is CASSLVGESEQYF. In DNA form, the CDR3 reads TGTGCCAGCAGCTTAGTGGGAGAGAGCGAGCAGTACTTC.

V is TRBV12-3 or TRBV12-4 and J is TRBJ2-7, with D possibly TRBD1 on 6 matching bases. V lost 6 bases and J lost 6, with 15 bases in between. CDR3 size: 13 residues. The CDR3 DNA is TGTGCCAGCAGGGGTTCAGGGGTCGGCGAGCAGTACTTC. Protein: CASRGSGVGEQYF.

The J gene is TRBJ2-7, the V gene TRBV4-2, with a weak D call TRBD2 (6 bases). Germline V gives CDR1 LGHNA, CDR2 YNFKEQ. This CDR3 is built from 15 residues. The V gene lost 1 base and the J gene lost 2 bases, with 12 bases spanning the gap. As DNA, the CDR3 is TGTGCCAGCAGCCAAGGGTCGGGCGGGGCCTACGAGCAGTACTTC. Its translation is CASSQGSGGAYEQYF.

The chain uses TRBV7-8 and TRBJ2-7; 7 nucleotides line up with TRBD1. The CDR3 extends over 16 amino acids. CDR1 is SGHVS, CDR2 FQNEAQ, per germline. The V and J ends lost 1 base and 1 base, in that order; junction bases with no gene match: 7. CDR3 amino acids: CASSLDWTGRSYEQYF. CDR3 in DNA: TGTGCCAGCAGCTTAGACTGGACAGGCCGATCCTACGAGCAGTACTTC.

There are a few counts of this clone. The rearrangement joins TRBV7-9 to TRBJ1-2, with D tentatively TRBD1 (5 bases). Trimming took off 3 bases at V and 6 bases at J, with 11 bases between the two ends. Germline values: CDR1 SEHNR, CDR2 FQNEAQ (reference sequence). This CDR3 has 13 amino acids. Written as DNA, the CDR3 is TGTGCCAGCAGCTTGATGGGGGGAGATGGCTACACCTTC. It specifies CASSLMGGDGYTF.

The CDR3 loop reads CASSLEGRRGSAFF. The CDR3 DNA is TGTGCCAGCAGCTTAGAAGGGCGTAGAGGGTCAGCTTTCTTT. The V call is TRBV7-8, the J call TRBJ1-1; D unresolved. Trimming removed 1 base at V and 10 bases at J, with 16 bases between. The CDR3 runs 14 residues. CDR1 and CDR2 from the germline V gene are SGHVS and FQNEAQ.

The V gene is TRBV4-1, the J gene TRBJ2-3, with D unclear. CDR3 length: 11 amino acids. The germline V and J ends were trimmed by 0 bases and 8 bases, with 3 bases remaining between them. Germline-derived CDR1 and CDR2 are MGHRA and YSYEKL. Here the CDR3 DNA reads TGCGCCAGCAGCCAAGACGGTACGCAGTATTTT. Protein sequence: CASSQDGTQYF.

This CDR3 reads CASSLGVAGDQETQYF. CDR3 nucleotide sequence: TGTGCCAGCAGCTTAGGGGTAGCGGGGGACCAAGAGACCCAGTACTTC. V usage is TRBV11-1 and J usage is TRBJ2-5, with 9 bases aligning to TRBD2. The CDR3 runs to 16 residues. The germline CDR1 and CDR2 sequences are SGHAT and FQDESV (reference sequence). J lost 0 bases, V lost 1 base, and 3 bases had no gene match.

This sequence joins TRBV15 and TRBJ2-7; D is ambiguous. The V gene lost 0 bases and the J gene lost 3 bases, with 6 bases spanning the gap. This CDR3 spans 13 amino acids. The germline V gene encodes CDR1 LNHNV and CDR2 YYDKDF (reference sequence). The CDR3 loop reads CATSRDLSYEQYF. CDR3 coding DNA: TGTGCCACCAGCAGAGATCTGAGCTACGAGCAGTACTTC.